The 30 T cell receptor beta chains below all came from one sample that was sequenced in a study of spatial heterogeneity in lung cancer. One entry per CDR3 protein results from TCRdb running MiXCR on the 5' RACE reads. The sample lists approximately 50,000 distinct CDR3 sequences, roughly 7.4% occurring once. Time point meaning: blood at routine non-recurrence follow-up after resection. No cells were sorted before sequencing. The whole RNA sequenced was extracted from tumor, nontumor lung or frozen PBMC. Specimen: PBMCs, collected at follow-up. All receptors come from a female donor with early-stage non-small cell lung cancer.

The V and J genes are TRBV7-2 and TRBJ2-5, with TRBD2 identical over 9 bases. Germline V gene sequence: CDR1 SGHTA, CDR2 FQGNSA. V lost 2 bases, J lost 5 bases, and 6 bases stayed unmatched. This CDR3 has 15 amino acids. The CDR3 spells CASSLPAGGEETQYF. The CDR3 DNA sequence: TGTGCCAGCAGCTTACCCGCGGGGGGGGAGGAGACCCAGTACTTC.

The J gene is TRBJ2-7, the V gene TRBV28, with D unclear. With 2 bases removed from V and 4 bases from J, the gap between germline ends came to 12 bases. CDR3 length: 14 residues. Per germline, CDR1 MDHEN and CDR2 SYDVKM. This chain's CDR3 is CASSLRQNVYEQYF. The CDR3, as DNA: TGTGCCAGCAGTTTACGGCAGAACGTATACGAGCAGTACTTC.

The chain joins TRBV4-3 to TRBJ1-4; 9 nucleotides match TRBD1. The V gene end was trimmed by 3 bases and the J gene end by 8 bases; junction bases not matched to a gene: 7. The CDR3 covers 15 residues. The germline CDR1 and CDR2 sequences are LGHNA and YSLEER. As DNA, the CDR3 is TGCGCCAGCAGCCATAGCCTGGGGACAGGGGAAAAACTGTTTTTT. The encoded protein is CASSHSLGTGEKLFF.

This clonotype showed up many times. The DNA for the CDR3 is TGTGCCAGCAGCTTTACTGCAGGGAACTATGAGCAGTTCTTC. It yields the protein CASSFTAGNYEQFF. This chain joins TRBV7-2 and TRBJ2-1, with a weak D call TRBD1 (5 bases). Germline assignment: CDR1 SGHTA and CDR2 FQGNSA. The CDR3 contains 14 residues. The germline V and J ends were trimmed by 3 bases and 8 bases, with 14 bases remaining between them.

This clonotype was recorded at least ten times. The chain recombines TRBV10-1 with TRBJ1-1; D call uncertain. V was trimmed by 6 bases and J by 2 bases, leaving 10 bases between them. The CDR3 contains 13 residues. CDR1 is WNHNN, CDR2 SYGVQD, per germline (reference sequence). The DNA of the CDR3 is TGCGCCAGCAGGGCTACCCAAAACACTGAAGCTTTCTTT. It is translated as CASRATQNTEAFF.

V gene TRBV18 combines with J gene TRBJ2-7, with D possibly TRBD1 on 6 matching bases. With 4 bases removed from V and 0 bases from J, the gap between germline ends came to 10 bases. Germline CDR1 reads KGHSH; CDR2 reads LQKENI. This CDR3 contains 14 residues. The CDR3 spells CASSLPDSSYEQYF. CDR3 nucleotides: TGTGCCAGCTCACTTCCGGACAGCTCCTACGAGCAGTACTTC.

This clonotype was counted ten times or more. V gene TRBV20-1 combines with J gene TRBJ2-7; tentative D call: TRBD1 (6 bases). The germline gives CDR1 DFQATT, CDR2 SNEGSKA (reference sequence). Trimming stripped 6 bases from V and 0 bases from J, with 9 bases between. This CDR3 region has 12 residues. The CDR3 protein is CSALDSSYEQYF. Here the CDR3 DNA reads TGCAGTGCCCTGGACAGCTCCTACGAGCAGTACTTC.

The genes are TRBV11-2 and TRBJ2-7; no reliable D call. The germline V and J ends were trimmed by 3 bases and 3 bases, with 15 bases remaining between them. From germline, CDR1 is SGHAT and CDR2 FQNNGV. This CDR3 has 15 amino acids. CDR3 in amino acids: CASSFSKGSNYEQYF. CDR3 DNA: TGTGCCAGCAGCTTCTCCAAAGGCAGCAACTACGAGCAGTACTTC.

This clonotype was counted many times. The rearrangement links TRBV18 to TRBJ1-1; tentatively, D is TRBD1 (5 bases). Trimming took 2 bases from V and 3 from J, leaving 10 bases between them. The CDR3 consists of 14 residues. CDR1 is KGHSH and CDR2 is LQKENI in the germline V gene. This chain's CDR3 is CASSPTSGDTEAFF. DNA of the CDR3: TGTGCCAGCTCACCAACTTCGGGGGACACTGAAGCTTTCTTT.

This clonotype has ten or more counts. The chain uses TRBV6-5 and TRBJ2-7; D may match TRBD1 or TRBD2 (5 bases each). This CDR3 contains 15 residues. The germline V gene has CDR1 MNHEY and CDR2 SVGAGI. Trimming stripped 2 bases from V and 9 bases from J, with 20 bases between. The DNA of the CDR3 is TGTGCCAGCAGTTACGGGGTAGCTGGGACCTATCTGCAGTACTTC. Encoded protein: CASSYGVAGTYLQYF.

The rearrangement uses TRBV29-1 and TRBJ2-7; D is unclear. The CDR3 contains 12 residues. Germline assignment: CDR1 SQVTM and CDR2 ANQGSEA. V gave up 7 bases and J gave up 2 bases, with 12 bases separating them. CDR3 amino acids: CSASVHTYEQYF. The CDR3 region has the DNA TGCAGCGCAAGTGTCCACACCTACGAGCAGTACTTC.

In this sample, this clonotype turned up many times. This chain uses TRBV7-9 with TRBJ1-1; D call uncertain. V was clipped by 0 bases and J by 8 bases, with 10 bases between them. Per germline, CDR1 SEHNR and CDR2 FQNEAQ (reference sequence). CDR3 length: 13 amino acids. This CDR3 reads CASSLARLDEAFF. CDR3 in DNA: TGTGCCAGCAGCTTAGCTCGACTGGACGAAGCTTTCTTT.

This clonotype was picked up a small number of times. This chain links TRBV6-2 or TRBV6-3 with TRBJ1-3; no clear D. Trimming pared 5 bases from V and 0 bases from J, leaving 8 bases between. Germline V gene data show CDR1 as MNHEY and CDR2 as SVGEGT. The CDR3 contains 14 residues. CDR3 nucleotide sequence: TGTGCCAGCAGTACCCCACACTCTGGAAACACCATATATTTT. As protein: CASSTPHSGNTIYF.

The chain carries TRBV7-2 and TRBJ2-5; 7 positions match TRBD2. Germline lookup yields CDR1 SGHTA and CDR2 FQGNSA. Trimming at V came to 5 bases and at J to 10 bases, leaving 19 bases not matched to a gene. The CDR3 is made up of 16 amino acids. The DNA of the CDR3 is TGTGCCAGCAGCCCTTCATCCGGACCGAGCGGGGTTGTCCAGTACTTC. Translating gives CASSPSSGPSGVVQYF.

This clonotype occurred many times. V gene TRBV20-1 combines with J gene TRBJ1-1; 8 nucleotides line up with TRBD1. The germline gives CDR1 DFQATT, CDR2 SNEGSKA (reference sequence). The CDR3 covers 15 residues. Unmatched junction bases numbered 7, after V lost 3 bases and J lost 1 base. The CDR3 region is CSARVAGTGNTEAFF. The CDR3, as DNA: TGCAGTGCTAGGGTAGCCGGGACAGGGAACACTGAAGCTTTCTTT.

This clonotype has just a few counts. This chain connects TRBV20-1 to TRBJ1-1; D not certain. CDR1 and CDR2 from the germline V gene are DFQATT and SNEGSKA (reference sequence). Trimming removed 2 bases at V and 1 base at J, with 11 bases between. The CDR3 totals 14 residues. This CDR3 is CSARSGWANTEAFF. For the CDR3, the DNA is TGCAGTGCTAGATCCGGGTGGGCGAACACTGAAGCTTTCTTT.

This clonotype was observed at least ten times. The chain links TRBV20-1 to TRBJ2-3; the match to TRBD1 covers 10 bases. The CDR3 length is 14 residues. V gave up 6 bases and J gave up 6 bases; unmatched junction bases: 9. Germline V gene data show CDR1 as DFQATT and CDR2 as SNEGSKA (reference sequence). Written as DNA, the CDR3 is TGCAGTGCCATGGACAGGGGGTTCGGCGATACGCAGTATTTT. Translation gives CSAMDRGFGDTQYF.

This clonotype has at least ten counts. This rearrangement joins TRBV2 to TRBJ2-7; 10 nucleotides match TRBD2. The CDR3 extends over 17 amino acids. The V segment lost 4 bases and the J segment 1 base; nucleotides outside the gene matches: 10. From germline, CDR1 is SNHLY and CDR2 FYNNEI. Here the CDR3 reads CASSAWVAGGRSYEQYF. For the CDR3, the DNA is TGTGCCAGCAGTGCTTGGGTAGCGGGGGGCAGATCCTACGAGCAGTACTTC. Supplemented by reference TRBV2 and TRBJ2-7, the full variable domain reads EPEVTQTPSHQVTQMGQEVILRCVPISNHLYFYWYRQILGQKVEFLVSFYNNEISEKSEIFDDQFSVERPDGSNFTLKIRSTKLEDSAMYFCASSAWVAGGRSYEQYFGPGTRLTVT.

This chain uses TRBV20-1 with TRBJ2-1; 8 bases line up with TRBD2. This CDR3 comprises 13 residues. The V segment lost 3 bases and the J segment 4 bases; nucleotides outside the gene matches: 2. Germline CDR1 and CDR2: DFQATT and SNEGSKA (reference sequence). In DNA form, the CDR3 reads TGCAGTGCTAGCAGCGGGGGATACAATGAGCAGTTCTTC. Translated, it gives CSASSGGYNEQFF.

This clonotype was seen more than once but under ten times. The V gene is TRBV4-3, the J gene TRBJ1-1; no firm D call. The CDR3 totals 16 residues. Trimming took 0 bases from V and 4 from J, leaving 15 bases between them. The germline V gene encodes CDR1 LGHNA and CDR2 YSLEER. CDR3 DNA sequence: TGCGCCAGCAGCCAAGATTTATTCGATGGAGCCACTGAAGCTTTCTTT. Translating it yields CASSQDLFDGATEAFF.

A remark on this clonotype: One base away lies a much larger clone, so this may be a sequencing read error. The conserved phenylalanine or tryptophan normally closing the CDR3 is absent here, so this likely arose from a read error. V is TRBV5-1 and J is TRBJ2-3; 11 positions match TRBD2. The CDR3 is 15 amino acids. Germline CDR1 SGHRS, CDR2 YFSETQ. J was trimmed by 3 bases and V by 7 bases; bases with no gene match: 7. CDR3 residues: CASGTSGGNTDTQYL. The CDR3 nucleotides are TGCGCCAGCGGAACTAGCGGGGGAAATACAGATACGCAGTATCTT.

This clonotype was detected many times. This rearrangement joins TRBV5-1 to TRBJ2-7, with 9 bases fitting TRBD1. The CDR3 runs to 14 residues. J gave up 5 bases and V 0 bases, and 3 bases lay outside the gene matches. Germline V gene data show CDR1 as SGHRS and CDR2 as YFSETQ. The CDR3 nucleotides are TGCGCCAGCAGCTTGGAACAGGGGGCACACGAGCAGTACTTC. Its translation: CASSLEQGAHEQYF.

In its sample, this clonotype was seen many times. V is TRBV20-1 and J is TRBJ1-2; TRBD1 matches at 7 bases. Trimming removed 3 bases from V and 7 bases from J; junction bases left unmatched: 11. Germline CDR1 and CDR2: DFQATT and SNEGSKA (reference sequence). CDR3 length: 14 residues. CDR3 DNA sequence: TGCAGTGCTAGTATTGTCGACAGGGAGTCTGGCTACACCTTC. Translating it yields CSASIVDRESGYTF.

This clonotype was detected ten times or more. The V gene is TRBV19, the J gene TRBJ2-5; the D gene is possibly TRBD1 (6 bases). V lost 1 base and J lost 10, with 19 bases in between. The CDR3 covers 15 residues. Germline CDR1 and CDR2: LNHDA and SQIVND (reference sequence). CDR3 loop: CASSIAGGRGKIQYF. The CDR3 DNA reads TGTGCCAGTAGTATAGCTGGGGGCAGGGGCAAGATCCAGTACTTC.

The chain links TRBV2 to TRBJ1-5; 8 nucleotides match TRBD1. Germline CDR1 and CDR2: SNHLY and FYNNEI. The CDR3 spans 15 residues. V lost 5 bases and J lost 5; bases outside the gene matches: 8. Here the CDR3 reads CASSPDRGRDQPQHF. In DNA, the CDR3 is TGTGCCAGCAGTCCAGACAGGGGACGCGATCAGCCCCAGCATTTT.

The chain links TRBV20-1 to TRBJ1-1; the D is unclear. The CDR3 is made up of 12 amino acids. Germline lookup yields CDR1 DFQATT and CDR2 SNEGSKA (reference sequence). Trimming took 4 bases from V and 5 from J, leaving 11 bases between them. The CDR3 sequence is CSAKLVGTEAFF. For the CDR3, the DNA is TGCAGTGCTAAATTAGTGGGGACTGAAGCTTTCTTT.

CDR3 in amino acids: CASSFSRQMNTEAFF. In DNA, the CDR3 is TGTGCCAGCAGCTTCTCCAGACAGATGAACACTGAAGCTTTCTTT. V and J are TRBV7-2 and TRBJ1-1; TRBD1 might be the D (5 bases). The length of the CDR3 is 15 residues. Germline CDR1 and CDR2: SGHTA and FQGNSA. The ends were cut back, 3 bases at V and 0 bases at J, with 11 bases in the middle.

V and J are TRBV30 and TRBJ2-2; 8 bases match TRBD1. The CDR3 has 12 residues. V lost 4 bases and J lost 6; bases outside the gene matches: 1. Germline CDR1 reads GTSNPN; CDR2 reads SVGIG (reference sequence). DNA of the CDR3: TGTGCCTGGACGACAGGGGCCGGGGAGCTGTTTTTT. Translating gives CAWTTGAGELFF.

This sequence joins TRBV9 and TRBJ1-1, with D maybe TRBD1 (5 bases). This CDR3 is built from 15 residues. Per the germline V gene, CDR1 is SGDLS and CDR2 is YYNGEE. Trimming removed 0 bases from V and 3 bases from J, with 12 bases in between. The CDR3 DNA follows: TGTGCCAGCAGCGTAGCTTCAGGGATACACACTGAAGCTTTCTTT. Its translation is CASSVASGIHTEAFF.

This clonotype was observed at least ten times. The chain has TRBV24-1 and TRBJ2-1, with D possibly TRBD2 on 5 matching bases. Trimming removed 4 bases at V and 8 bases at J, with 11 bases between. Germline V CDR1 and CDR2: KGHDR, SFDVKD. This CDR3 spans 13 amino acids. CDR3: CATSDGPGDEQFF. The CDR3 nucleotides are TGTGCCACCAGTGACGGACCCGGGGATGAGCAGTTCTTC.